This TCR beta chain appears in the sequencing data of a study of vaccination effects on CD4 cells after COVID-19. This CDR3 is 15 amino acids long. From germline, CDR1 is SGHRS and CDR2 YFSETQ. With 0 bases removed from V and 2 bases from J, the gap between germline ends came to 10 bases. Comments on this clone: The antigen is not known.

Repertoires were generated with immunoSEQ multiplex PCR, while TCRdb's copy carries only in-frame clones and drops some. The sample includes about 24,000 clones, over 55% seen only once; the top ten take approximately 12%. Within the ViraFEST assay, antigen-specific CD4+ T cells underwent expansion with viral peptide pools prior to sequencing. Following an approximately eleven-day culture, CD4+ T cells were purified. Vaccinated participants had no history of SARS-CoV-2 infection and tested negative for nucleocapsid antibodies. The chain joins TRBV5-1 to TRBJ2-3; D remains ambiguous. The sequences come from CD4+ T cells from PBMCs cultured with HCoV-OC43 spike peptides, collected before COVID-19 vaccination. Subset reported: HCoV-OC43 spike overlapping peptide pool stimulation. This TCR was recovered from a human donor who received a COVID-19 vaccine. The CDR3 coding sequence is TGCGCCAGCAGCTTGGACACTGAGTACACAGATACGCAGTATTTT. Protein sequence: CASSLDTEYTDTQYF.